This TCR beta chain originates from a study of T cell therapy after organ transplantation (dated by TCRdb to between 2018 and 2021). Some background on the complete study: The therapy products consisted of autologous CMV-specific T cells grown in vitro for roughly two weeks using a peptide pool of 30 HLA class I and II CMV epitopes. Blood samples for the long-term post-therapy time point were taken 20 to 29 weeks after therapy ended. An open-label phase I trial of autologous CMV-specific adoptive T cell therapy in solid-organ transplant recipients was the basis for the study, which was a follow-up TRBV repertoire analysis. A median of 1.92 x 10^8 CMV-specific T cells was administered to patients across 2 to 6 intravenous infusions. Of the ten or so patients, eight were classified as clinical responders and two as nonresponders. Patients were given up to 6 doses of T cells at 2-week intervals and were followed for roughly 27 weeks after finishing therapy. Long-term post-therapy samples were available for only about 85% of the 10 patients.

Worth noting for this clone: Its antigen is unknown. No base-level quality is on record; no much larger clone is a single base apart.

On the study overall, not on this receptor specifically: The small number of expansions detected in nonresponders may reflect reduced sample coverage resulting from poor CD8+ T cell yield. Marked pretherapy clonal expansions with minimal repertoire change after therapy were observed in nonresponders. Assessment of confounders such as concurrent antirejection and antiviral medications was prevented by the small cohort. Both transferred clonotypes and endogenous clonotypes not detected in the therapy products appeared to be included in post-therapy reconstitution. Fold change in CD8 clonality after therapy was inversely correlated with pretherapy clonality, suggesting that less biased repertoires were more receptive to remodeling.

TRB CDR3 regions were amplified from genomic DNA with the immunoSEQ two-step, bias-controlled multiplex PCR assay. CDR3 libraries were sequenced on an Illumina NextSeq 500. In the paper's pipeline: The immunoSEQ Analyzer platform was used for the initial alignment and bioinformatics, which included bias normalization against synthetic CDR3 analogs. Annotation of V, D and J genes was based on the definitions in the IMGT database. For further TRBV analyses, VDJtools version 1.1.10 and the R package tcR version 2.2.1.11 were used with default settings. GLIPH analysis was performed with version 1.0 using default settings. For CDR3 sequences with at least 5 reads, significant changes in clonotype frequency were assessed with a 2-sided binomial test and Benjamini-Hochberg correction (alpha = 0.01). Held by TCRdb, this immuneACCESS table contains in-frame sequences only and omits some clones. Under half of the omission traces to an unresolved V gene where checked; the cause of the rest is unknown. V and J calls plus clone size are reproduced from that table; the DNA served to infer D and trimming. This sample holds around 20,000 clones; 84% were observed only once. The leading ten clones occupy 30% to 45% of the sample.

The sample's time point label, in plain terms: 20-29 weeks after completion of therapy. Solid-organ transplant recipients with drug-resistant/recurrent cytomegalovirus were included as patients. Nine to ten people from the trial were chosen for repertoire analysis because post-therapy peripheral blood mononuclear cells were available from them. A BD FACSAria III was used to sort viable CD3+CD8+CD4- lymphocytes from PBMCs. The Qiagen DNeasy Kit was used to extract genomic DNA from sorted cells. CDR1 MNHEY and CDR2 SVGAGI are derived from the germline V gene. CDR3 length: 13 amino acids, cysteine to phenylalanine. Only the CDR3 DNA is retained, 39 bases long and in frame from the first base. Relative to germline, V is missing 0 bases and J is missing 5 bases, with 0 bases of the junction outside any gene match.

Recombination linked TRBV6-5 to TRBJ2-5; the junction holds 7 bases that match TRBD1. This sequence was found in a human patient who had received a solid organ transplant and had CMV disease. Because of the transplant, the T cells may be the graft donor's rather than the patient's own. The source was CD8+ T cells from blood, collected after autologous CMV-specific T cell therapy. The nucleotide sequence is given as TGTGCCAGCAGTTACTCAGGGGGCGAGACCCAGTACTTC. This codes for CASSYSGGETQYF.